This is a list of T cell receptor beta chains from one sample in a study of OX40 agonist ivuxolimab in advanced cancers. Measured with immunoSEQ multiplex PCR; TCRdb has only the in-frame clones, and not every one. Here the sample spans over 150,000 clones, approximately 94% being singletons. The material was CD4+ or CD8+ T cells sorted from blood, obtained in a trial of the OX40 agonist ivuxolimab. The receptor set was obtained from an adult with an advanced solid tumor such as melanoma, head and neck, liver or kidney cancer. The CDR3 runs from the conserved cysteine through the conserved F or W. The order of the fields is clone size, J gene, D gene, V gene, CDR3 protein, CDR3 DNA. The D gene is left open where the match is weak. The size field is filled for only some rows; it gives once, few, many or a size class.

size: -; J: TRBJ1-5; D: -; V: TRBV19; CDR3: CASTADNSNQPQHF; DNA: TGTGCCAGTACTGCGGACAATAGCAATCAGCCCCAGCATTTT
size: -; J: TRBJ2-1; D: -; V: TRBV4-3; CDR3: CASSHLGDGIYNEQFF; DNA: TGCGCCAGCAGCCATCTCGGGGACGGTATCTACAATGAGCAGTTCTTC
size: -; J: TRBJ2-3; D: TRBD1; V: TRBV5-4; CDR3: CASSGRQGPTDTQYF; DNA: TGTGCCAGCAGCGGACGACAGGGACCCACAGATACGCAGTATTTT
size: -; J: TRBJ1-4; D: -; V: TRBV19; CDR3: CASGLGPQAGVEKLFF; DNA: TGTGCCAGTGGCCTTGGGCCTCAAGCGGGAGTGGAAAAACTGTTTTTT
size: -; J: TRBJ1-2; D: -; V: TRBV28; CDR3: CATRGPGYGYTF; DNA: TGTGCCACCCGCGGGCCGGGCTATGGCTACACCTTC
size: -; J: TRBJ2-3; D: -; V: TRBV28; CDR3: CASTVGDVSSDTQYF; DNA: TGTGCCAGCACCGTCGGGGACGTTAGCTCAGATACGCAGTATTTT
size: -; J: TRBJ2-5; D: TRBD2; V: TRBV5-1; CDR3: CASSLVGTRRSQETQYF; DNA: TGCGCCAGCAGCTTGGTTGGGACTAGAAGGAGCCAAGAGACCCAGTACTTC
size: -; J: TRBJ1-2; D: -; V: TRBV5-5; CDR3: CASSLVLTAYGYTF; DNA: TGTGCCAGCAGCTTGGTTTTGACAGCCTATGGCTACACCTTC
size: -; J: TRBJ2-7; D: TRBD1; V: TRBV5-1; CDR3: CASSFSPGQGGHEQYF; DNA: TGCGCCAGCAGCTTCAGTCCGGGACAGGGAGGCCACGAGCAGTACTTC
size: once; J: TRBJ1-1; D: -; V: TRBV2; CDR3: CASTGQPMNTEAFF; DNA: TGTGCCAGCACCGGACAGCCGATGAACACTGAAGCTTTCTTT
size: -; J: TRBJ2-5; D: -; V: TRBV11-2; CDR3: CASSPRPGKTQYF; DNA: TGTGCCAGCAGCCCCCGGCCGGGCAAGACCCAGTACTTC